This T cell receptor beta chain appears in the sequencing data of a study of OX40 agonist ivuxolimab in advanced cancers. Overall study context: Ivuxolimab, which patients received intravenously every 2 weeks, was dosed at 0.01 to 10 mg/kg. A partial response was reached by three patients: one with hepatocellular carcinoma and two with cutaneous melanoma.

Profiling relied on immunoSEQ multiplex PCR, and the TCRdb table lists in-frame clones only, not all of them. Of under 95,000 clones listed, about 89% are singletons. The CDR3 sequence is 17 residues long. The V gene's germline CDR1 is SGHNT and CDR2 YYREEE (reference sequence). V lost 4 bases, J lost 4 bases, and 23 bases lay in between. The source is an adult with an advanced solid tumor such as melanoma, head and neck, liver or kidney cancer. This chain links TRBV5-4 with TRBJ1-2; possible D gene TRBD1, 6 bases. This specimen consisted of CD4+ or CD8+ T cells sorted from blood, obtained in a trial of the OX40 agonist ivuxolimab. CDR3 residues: CASSGGGTEGGRYGYTF. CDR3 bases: TGTGCCAGCAGCGGAGGAGGCACGGAGGGGGGTCGCTATGGCTACACCTTC.